What follows are 19 T cell receptor beta chains derived from one specimen sequenced in a study of shared clonotypes between healthy human individuals. TCRdb's table, derived via immunoSEQ multiplex PCR, lists solely in-frame clones and lacks some. The sample includes 2 million to 3 million clones, more than 80% seen only once; the top ten take 0.13% to 0.15%. The sample comprised naive CD4+ T cells sorted from blood. The subset was: CD45RA+ positively selected. Receptors originate from a man aged 18 to 29 in good health.

V usage is TRBV13 and J usage is TRBJ1-2, with a tentative D call TRBD1 (5 bases). Trimming pared 2 bases from V and 3 bases from J, leaving 19 bases between. CDR1 and CDR2 from the germline V gene are PRHDT and FYEKMQ (reference sequence). CDR3 length: 17 residues. CDR3 DNA: TGTGCCAGCAGCTTATTTGAGGGGCCGTTTATGGACTATGGCTACACCTTC. It codes for CASSLFEGPFMDYGYTF.

The V and J genes are TRBV19 and TRBJ1-3; D unresolved. Germline lookup yields CDR1 LNHDA and CDR2 SQIVND (reference sequence). V dropped 9 bases and J dropped 10 bases, with 22 bases sitting between them. This CDR3 spans 14 amino acids. In nucleotides, the CDR3 is TGTGCCAGCCTCGAGGACCGCCTTGGGGAAACCATATATTTT. Amino acid sequence: CASLEDRLGETIYF.

The chain uses TRBV2 and TRBJ1-3, with D possibly TRBD1 on 6 matching bases. Germline loops: CDR1 SNHLY, CDR2 FYNNEI. CDR3 length equals 15 residues. V gave up 5 bases and J gave up 1 base, with 12 bases separating them. CDR3 sequence reads: CASSYRELSGNTIYF. CDR3 sequence (DNA): TGTGCCAGCAGTTACAGGGAGCTGTCTGGAAACACCATATATTTT. The full variable domain, in which reference TRBV2 and TRBJ1-3 provide the parts outside the CDR3, is EPEVTQTPSHQVTQMGQEVILRCVPISNHLYFYWYRQILGQKVEFLVSFYNNEISEKSEIFDDQFSVERPDGSNFTLKIRSTKLEDSAMYFCASSYRELSGNTIYFGEGSWLTVV.

The chain links TRBV2 to TRBJ2-5, with D possibly being TRBD1 (6 bases). The V gene's germline CDR1 is SNHLY and CDR2 FYNNEI. Between the trimmed V and J ends, which lost 9 bases and 5 bases, there was a span of 16 bases. The CDR3 loop spans 13 amino acids. Here the CDR3 DNA reads TGTGCCAGTAGTCAACAGGGTATTGAGACCCAGTACTTC. Its protein product is CASSQQGIETQYF.

J is TRBJ1-2 and V is TRBV4-1; D gene ambiguous. Germline V CDR1 and CDR2: MGHRA, YSYEKL. The CDR3 extends over 15 amino acids. V was pared by 0 bases and J by 4 bases, with 12 bases between. The CDR3 DNA reads TGCGCCAGCAGCCAAGAAGAGGGTCGCAGCTATGGCTACACCTTC. Translation: CASSQEEGRSYGYTF.

Regarding this clone: The sample carries other DNA sequences with the same CDR3. DNA of the CDR3: TGTGCCAGCAGCTACTTAGCGGGGGGATCGACAGATACGCAGTATTTT. Protein product: CASSYLAGGSTDTQYF. The rearrangement joins TRBV7-2 to TRBJ2-3; 10 bases line up with TRBD2. CDR1 is SGHTA and CDR2 is FQGNSA in the germline V gene. This CDR3 comprises 16 residues. The junction had 7 bases not matched to a gene; V was cut back by 4 bases and J by 3 bases.

V and J are TRBV29-1 and TRBJ2-5; D not certain. Germline values: CDR1 SQVTM, CDR2 ANQGSEA. V gave up 4 bases and J gave up 4 bases, with 7 bases separating them. There are 11 residues in the CDR3. As DNA, the CDR3 is TGCAGCGTTGGTACGAGAGAGACCCAGTACTTC. Translation: CSVGTRETQYF.

The V and J genes are TRBV6-5 and TRBJ2-3; D is unclear. The CDR3 totals 11 residues. Germline V gene sequence: CDR1 MNHEY, CDR2 SVGAGI. V lost 9 bases, J lost 8 bases, and 12 bases lay in between. CDR3 residues: CASTTVLTQYF. DNA for the CDR3: TGTGCCAGTACGACTGTTCTTACGCAGTATTTT.

The chain is built from TRBV19 and TRBJ2-1, with 11 bases fitting TRBD1. In germline, CDR1 is LNHDA, CDR2 SQIVND (reference sequence). The CDR3 is 15 amino acids. Trimming removed 10 bases from V and 1 base from J; junction bases left unmatched: 6. This CDR3 reads CATMGQGESYNEQFF. As DNA, the CDR3 is TGTGCCACTATGGGACAGGGGGAATCCTACAATGAGCAGTTCTTC.

The chain recombines TRBV9 with TRBJ2-1; 8 bases fit TRBD1. Germline CDR1 and CDR2: SGDLS and YYNGEE. The CDR3 is 15 amino acids. Germline trimming cut 0 bases from V and 6 bases from J; bases unmatched to any gene: 5. CDR3 nucleotides: TGTGCCAGCAGCGTAGACCCAGGGGGCTCCAATGAGCAGTTCTTC. The encoded protein is CASSVDPGGSNEQFF.

This chain connects TRBV7-8 to TRBJ1-1; D not resolved. The CDR3 runs 15 residues. Per the germline V gene, CDR1 is SGHVS and CDR2 is FQNEAQ. Trimming took off 3 bases at V and 1 base at J, with 12 bases between the two ends. The CDR3 region has the DNA TGTGCCAGCAGCTTCGATGGGCGCGGGAACACTGAAGCTTTCTTT. The encoded protein is CASSFDGRGNTEAFF. Using reference TRBV7-8 and TRBJ1-1 for the parts outside the CDR3, the full variable domain is GAGVSQSPRYKVAKRGQDVALRCDPISGHVSLFWYQQALGQGPEFLTYFQNEAQLDKSGLPSDRFFAERPEGSVSTLKIQRTQQEDSAVYLCASSFDGRGNTEAFFGQGTRLTVV.

This clone was recorded only once. The rearrangement joins TRBV6-1 to TRBJ2-7, with a tentative D call TRBD2 (5 bases). Germline V gene lookup returns CDR1 MNHNS and CDR2 SASEGT. This CDR3 is 15 amino acids long. V lost 3 bases to trimming and J lost 2 bases, with 14 bases between them. The chain's CDR3 is CASSEDWAGTYEQYF. CDR3 bases: TGTGCCAGCAGTGAGGACTGGGCAGGAACCTACGAGCAGTACTTC.

The V gene is TRBV15, the J gene TRBJ2-3, with D maybe TRBD2 (5 bases). The CDR3 is 18 amino acids. The V gene lost 2 bases and the J gene lost 0 bases, with 18 bases spanning the gap. CDR1 and CDR2 (germline): LNHNV, YYDKDF (reference sequence). CDR3 loop: CATSRPYGLVSSTDTQYF. The CDR3 coding sequence is TGTGCCACCAGCAGACCCTATGGACTTGTCTCTAGCACAGATACGCAGTATTTT. Variable domain in full (rest from reference TRBV15 and TRBJ2-3): DAMVIQNPRYQVTQFGKPVTLSCSQTLNHNVMYWYQQKSSQAPKLLFHYYDKDFNNEADTPDNFQSRRPNTSFCFLDIRSPGLGDTAMYLCATSRPYGLVSSTDTQYFGPGTRLTVL.

This clone was detected a few times. The rearrangement joins TRBV6-5 to TRBJ1-6; 8 nucleotides line up with TRBD1. J was trimmed by 14 bases and V by 6 bases; bases with no gene match: 9. The CDR3 is 13 amino acids. The germline V gene encodes CDR1 MNHEY and CDR2 SVGAGI. The CDR3 nucleotides are TGTGCCAGCAGCGTGAACAGGGGGTTAGCCCTCCACTTT. It translates to CASSVNRGLALHF.

The V call is TRBV6-6, the J call TRBJ1-1; 7 nucleotides line up with TRBD1. V lost 2 bases, J lost 6 bases, and 9 bases stayed unmatched. Germline V CDR1 and CDR2: MNHNY, SVGAGI (reference sequence). The CDR3 spans 15 residues. The CDR3 bases are TGTGCCAGCAGTTACACGGCAGGGGGTTCTCCTGAAGCTTTCTTT. It codes for CASSYTAGGSPEAFF.

This rearrangement joins TRBV4-3 to TRBJ2-7; 8 nucleotides line up with TRBD2. Germline CDR1 LGHNA, CDR2 YSLEER. The ends lost 3 bases at V and 0 bases at J; junction bases unmatched: 7. The CDR3 loop spans 16 amino acids. CDR3 nucleotide sequence: TGCGCCAGCAGCCAGGGGACGGGAGGGAGCTCCTACGAGCAGTACTTC. This codes for CASSQGTGGSSYEQYF.

About this clone: A junction end diverges from the germline sequence, so it may reflect a read error. The rearrangement links TRBV5-1 to TRBJ1-1; D is uncertain. Per the germline V gene, CDR1 is SGHRS and CDR2 is YFSETQ. CDR3 length: 15 residues. The CDR3 region has the DNA TGCGCCAGCAGCTTTACGGTCTCGGCCAACAGTGAAGCTTTCTTT. Translation gives CASSFTVSANSEAFF.

J is TRBJ2-1 and V is TRBV28, with 11 bases fitting TRBD1. Germline V lookup: CDR1 MDHEN, CDR2 SYDVKM. CDR3 length: 14 residues. Unmatched junction bases numbered 10, after V lost 8 bases and J lost 10 bases. CDR3 protein: CASWTGGISGEQFF. The CDR3 region has the DNA TGTGCCAGCTGGACAGGGGGCATCTCAGGGGAGCAGTTCTTC.

This chain uses TRBV5-6 with TRBJ2-7, with 11 bases that match TRBD1. Germline CDR1 reads SGHDT; CDR2 reads YYEEEE. The CDR3 is 16 amino acids. The ends lost 2 bases at V and 4 bases at J; junction bases unmatched: 8. The DNA for the CDR3 is TGTGCCAGCAGCTTCGGGGAGGACAGGGGGCTTTACGAGCAGTACTTC. Amino acids: CASSFGEDRGLYEQYF.